A selection of T cell receptor beta chains follows, all from one sample in a study of shared clonotypes between healthy human individuals. The table came from immunoSEQ multiplex PCR; TCRdb's copy has only in-frame clones and leaves some out. This sample has 2 million to 2.5 million clones, with around 95% found just once. Sequences were obtained from naive CD4+ T cells sorted from blood. These receptors all stem from a man aged 18-30 years in good health. Each CDR3 is given with its conserved first and last residue. A D gene is named only where the DNA matches it firmly. Only some rows state a clone size, as once, few, many or a class for expanded clones.

clone_size d_call j_call v_call cdr3_nt cdr3_aa
NA NA TRBJ1-4 TRBV7-9 TGTGCCAGCAGCTTAGACATCGTCGCGGGAAGGGGGGAAAAACTGTTTTTT CASSLDIVAGRGEKLFF
NA NA TRBJ1-5 TRBV4-3 TGCGCCAGCAGCCAAGGCCTCTGGAATCAGCCCCAGCATTTT CASSQGLWNQPQHF
NA TRBD2 TRBJ2-3 TRBV4-2 TGTGCCAGCAGCCAAGGGTGGAAGATAGCGGGGGGGCCGACAGATACGCAGTATTTT CASSQGWKIAGGPTDTQYF
NA TRBD2 TRBJ2-2 TRBV6-6 TGTGCCAGCAGTACGATGGGACTAGCGTCGAGGGAGGAGCTGTTTTTT CASSTMGLASREELFF
NA TRBD1 TRBJ2-7 TRBV2 TGTGCCAGCAGCTATAAGAGTCAGGGGGCGGTTTACGAGCAGTACTTC CASSYKSQGAVYEQYF
NA TRBD2 TRBJ2-2 TRBV10-2 TGCGCCAGCAGCGAAAGCGGGGGGTCGAACACCGGGGAGCTGTTTTTT CASSESGGSNTGELFF
NA NA TRBJ2-7 TRBV5-1 TGCGCCAGCAGCTTGGACGCCGGGACACTAGGAGCCTACGAGCAGTACTTC CASSLDAGTLGAYEQYF
NA TRBD2 TRBJ2-3 TRBV7-9 TGTGCCAGCACCTCTCGCGGGAGGGCCACAGATACGCAGTATTTT CASTSRGRATDTQYF
NA NA TRBJ2-7 TRBV11-2 TGTGCCAGCAGCTTGCGCGCTTTCTACGAGCAGTACTTC CASSLRAFYEQYF
NA TRBD1 TRBJ1-5 TRBV6-6 TGTGCCAGCAGCCGGACAGGGGAATACCAGCCCCAGCATTTT CASSRTGEYQPQHF
NA NA TRBJ1-1 TRBV30 TGTGCCTGGAGTGTAAGACGGGAGGGTGAAGCTTTCTTT CAWSVRREGEAFF
NA NA TRBJ1-1 TRBV5-4 TGTGCCAGCAGCTTGGCCATAAGGCAGGGTTGGGGTGGCAACACTGAAGCTTTCTTT CASSLAIRQGWGGNTEAFF
NA TRBD2 TRBJ2-1 TRBV10-3 TGTGCCATCAGTGAGTCATTTTTTGGACTAGCGGGGGACAATGAGCAGTTCTTC CAISESFFGLAGDNEQFF
NA NA TRBJ1-3 TRBV5-1 TGCGCCAGCAGCTTGGAGGCCAGCTCGGGAAACACCATATATTTT CASSLEASSGNTIYF
NA NA TRBJ2-3 TRBV9 TGTGCCAGCAGCGTTCTTATTCGGGACATAGGACGCACAGATACGCAGTATTTT CASSVLIRDIGRTDTQYF
NA NA TRBJ1-2 TRBV5-1 TGCGCCAGCAGCTTCGCTGGGGAGGGTGGCTACACCTTC CASSFAGEGGYTF
once NA TRBJ2-2 TRBV9 TGTGCCAGCAGCGTAGCACCGAACACCGGGGAGCTGTTTTTT CASSVAPNTGELFF
NA TRBD1 TRBJ2-4 TRBV27 TGTGCCAGCAGTCCCCAGGGGGTTGAAGGTATGGGCATTCAGTACTTC CASSPQGVEGMGIQYF
NA TRBD2 TRBJ2-7 TRBV10-1 TGCGCCAGCTCTAGCGGGGACAGCTCCTACGAGCAGTACTTC CASSSGDSSYEQYF
NA NA TRBJ2-2 TRBV7-2 TGTGCCAGCAGCCTAGGGCGGGTTAACACCGGGGAGCTGTTTTTT CASSLGRVNTGELFF
NA NA TRBJ2-5 TRBV18 TGTGCCAGCTCACCATCTCGGCAAGAGACCCAGTACTTC CASSPSRQETQYF
NA TRBD2 TRBJ2-5 TRBV7-9 TGTGCCAGCAGCTTATCTGAGCGGGGGGTTAAAGAGACCCAGTACTTC CASSLSERGVKETQYF
NA NA TRBJ2-2 TRBV5-6 TGTGCCAGCAGCCTGACAGGCACGAACACCGGGGAGCTGTTTTTT CASSLTGTNTGELFF
NA TRBD1 TRBJ1-4 TRBV27 TGTGCCAGCAGCGACAGGGTTAATGAAAAACTGTTTTTT CASSDRVNEKLFF
NA NA TRBJ1-6 TRBV5-1 TGCGCCAGCAGGAAAGGGGAAAGCTCCTATAATTCACCCCTCCACTTT CASRKGESSYNSPLHF
NA TRBD1 TRBJ2-2 TRBV11-2 TGTGCCAGCAGCCGAACAGGGGGCTTAGCCGGGGAGCTGTTTTTT CASSRTGGLAGELFF